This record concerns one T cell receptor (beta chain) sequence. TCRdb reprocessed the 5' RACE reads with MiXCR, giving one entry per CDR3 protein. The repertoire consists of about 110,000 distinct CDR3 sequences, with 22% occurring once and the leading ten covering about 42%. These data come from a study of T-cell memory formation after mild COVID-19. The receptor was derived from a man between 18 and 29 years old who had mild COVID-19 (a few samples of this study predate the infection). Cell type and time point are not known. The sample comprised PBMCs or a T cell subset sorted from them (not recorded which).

In nucleotides, the CDR3 is TGTGCCAGCAGCCCAGGGAGTCCTAACTATGGCTACACCTTC. It is translated as CASSPGSPNYGYTF. The chain joins TRBV6-2 or TRBV6-3 to TRBJ1-2, with D possibly being TRBD1 (5 bases). The CDR3 length is 14 residues. Germline CDR1 and CDR2: MNHEY and SVGEGT. V lost 6 bases and J 0 bases, leaving 11 bases between the germline ends.